This is a list of T cell receptor beta chains from one sample in a study of T cells after yellow fever vaccination. TCRdb re-called the 5' RACE reads through MiXCR, storing one row per CDR3 protein. The table lists about 260,000 distinct CDR3 sequences, roughly 5.2% of them singletons. The sample consisted of CD4+ T cells sorted from PBMCs, taken on the day of the yellow fever booster vaccination. These receptors all come from a young man who received the YFV17D yellow fever vaccine. The CDR3 runs from the conserved cysteine through the conserved F or W. The D gene is left open where the match is weak. Clone sizes are given selectively: once, few, many, or a class where the clone is expanded.

abundance: few; len: 16; j_gene: TRBJ2-7; d_gene: -; v_gene: TRBV4-2; CDR3aa: CASSQNTGGGPYEQYF; CDR3nt: TGTGCCAGCAGCCAAAATACTGGGGGGGGGCCCTACGAGCAGTACTTC
abundance: few; len: 12; j_gene: TRBJ2-1; d_gene: -; v_gene: TRBV11-1; CDR3aa: CASGDLSNEQFF; CDR3nt: TGTGCCAGCGGCGATTTAAGTAATGAGCAGTTCTTC
abundance: -; len: 14; j_gene: TRBJ2-7; d_gene: TRBD2; v_gene: TRBV19; CDR3aa: CASSGAGARYEQYF; CDR3nt: TGTGCCAGTAGTGGAGCGGGGGCCCGCTACGAGCAGTACTTC
abundance: -; len: 15; j_gene: TRBJ1-5; d_gene: -; v_gene: TRBV28; CDR3aa: CASRLGGGRNQPQHF; CDR3nt: TGTGCCAGCAGACTAGGGGGGGGGCGCAATCAGCCCCAGCATTTT
abundance: few; len: 14; j_gene: TRBJ2-3; d_gene: -; v_gene: TRBV7-2; CDR3aa: CASSPTGREDTQYF; CDR3nt: TGTGCCAGCAGCCCCACCGGCAGGGAAGATACGCAGTATTTT
abundance: many; len: 14; j_gene: TRBJ1-5; d_gene: -; v_gene: TRBV7-2; CDR3aa: CASSPRGSNQPQHF; CDR3nt: TGTGCCAGCAGCCCCAGGGGATCCAATCAGCCCCAGCATTTT
abundance: many; len: 13; j_gene: TRBJ2-7; d_gene: -; v_gene: TRBV5-5; CDR3aa: CASSLDQPYEQYF; CDR3nt: TGTGCCAGCAGCTTGGACCAGCCCTACGAGCAGTACTTC
abundance: many; len: 13; j_gene: TRBJ1-1; d_gene: -; v_gene: TRBV7-3; CDR3aa: CASSATQNTEAFF; CDR3nt: TGTGCCAGCAGCGCGACCCAGAACACTGAAGCTTTCTTT
abundance: -; len: 12; j_gene: TRBJ2-1; d_gene: TRBD2; v_gene: TRBV20-1; CDR3aa: CRGLGGRNEQFF; CDR3nt: TGCAGAGGACTGGGCGGGAGGAATGAGCAGTTCTTC
abundance: many; len: 13; j_gene: TRBJ1-1; d_gene: -; v_gene: TRBV20-1; CDR3aa: CSASEQLNTEAFF; CDR3nt: TGCAGTGCTAGTGAACAGTTAAACACTGAAGCTTTCTTT
abundance: -; len: 15; j_gene: TRBJ1-2; d_gene: -; v_gene: TRBV11-2; CDR3aa: CASSLDPGQSYGYTF; CDR3nt: TGTGCCAGCAGCTTAGATCCGGGCCAATCCTATGGCTACACCTTC
abundance: -; len: 14; j_gene: TRBJ1-4; d_gene: -; v_gene: TRBV20-1; CDR3aa: CSAILTGLNEKLFF; CDR3nt: TGCAGTGCTATCCTTACAGGGCTTAATGAAAAACTGTTTTTT
abundance: few; len: 14; j_gene: TRBJ2-7; d_gene: -; v_gene: TRBV2; CDR3aa: CASRWDIMAYEQYF; CDR3nt: TGTGCCAGCCGGTGGGACATAATGGCCTACGAGCAGTACTTC
abundance: many; len: 16; j_gene: TRBJ1-5; d_gene: -; v_gene: TRBV6-1; CDR3aa: CASSEVSVQWNQPQHF; CDR3nt: TGTGCCAGCAGTGAAGTTTCAGTTCAGTGGAATCAGCCCCAGCATTTT
abundance: -; len: 13; j_gene: TRBJ1-3; d_gene: -; v_gene: TRBV7-3; CDR3aa: CASSPSGGNTIYF; CDR3nt: TGTGCCAGCAGCCCGTCAGGTGGAAACACCATATATTTT
abundance: many; len: 17; j_gene: TRBJ1-1; d_gene: -; v_gene: TRBV6-5; CDR3aa: CASSSMWAGATDTEAFF; CDR3nt: TGTGCCAGCAGTTCGATGTGGGCAGGGGCGACTGACACTGAAGCTTTCTTT
abundance: many; len: 15; j_gene: TRBJ1-6; d_gene: -; v_gene: TRBV5-1; CDR3aa: CASSLVELNNSPLHF; CDR3nt: TGCGCCAGCAGCTTGGTCGAGTTAAACAATTCACCCCTCCACTTT
abundance: few; len: 15; j_gene: TRBJ1-5; d_gene: -; v_gene: TRBV7-9; CDR3aa: CASSLGSQGHQPQHF; CDR3nt: TGTGCCAGCAGCTTAGGTTCCCAGGGTCATCAGCCCCAGCATTTT
abundance: -; len: 14; j_gene: TRBJ1-5; d_gene: -; v_gene: TRBV4-1; CDR3aa: CASSRKQEDQPQHF; CDR3nt: TGCGCCAGCAGCCGAAAACAGGAGGATCAGCCCCAGCATTTT
abundance: many; len: 15; j_gene: TRBJ2-3; d_gene: -; v_gene: TRBV5-4; CDR3aa: CASSFESHFTDTQYF; CDR3nt: TGTGCCAGCAGCTTCGAAAGTCACTTCACAGATACGCAGTATTTT
abundance: -; len: 17; j_gene: TRBJ2-4; d_gene: TRBD1; v_gene: TRBV18; CDR3aa: CASSPSDRTLAKNIQYF; CDR3nt: TGTGCCAGCTCACCGTCGGACAGGACCCTAGCCAAAAACATTCAGTACTTC
abundance: -; len: 16; j_gene: TRBJ2-1; d_gene: -; v_gene: TRBV6-2/TRBV6-3; CDR3aa: CASSPQGAASYNEQFF; CDR3nt: TGTGCCAGCAGTCCCCAGGGAGCGGCAAGCTACAATGAGCAGTTCTTC
abundance: -; len: 15; j_gene: TRBJ1-4; d_gene: TRBD1; v_gene: TRBV9; CDR3aa: CASSVGQGSSEKLFF; CDR3nt: TGTGCCAGCAGCGTAGGACAGGGGAGTTCTGAAAAACTGTTTTTT
abundance: -; len: 16; j_gene: TRBJ2-2; d_gene: -; v_gene: TRBV24-1; CDR3aa: CATSAHQAGNTGELFF; CDR3nt: TGTGCCACCAGCGCCCACCAGGCGGGGAACACCGGGGAGCTGTTTTTT
abundance: few; len: 14; j_gene: TRBJ1-1; d_gene: TRBD1; v_gene: TRBV12-3/TRBV12-4; CDR3aa: CASNPGQGNTEAFF; CDR3nt: TGTGCCAGCAACCCCGGACAGGGTAACACTGAAGCTTTCTTT
abundance: -; len: 15; j_gene: TRBJ1-5; d_gene: -; v_gene: TRBV15; CDR3aa: CATSRDLLQQWAQHF; CDR3nt: TGTGCCACCAGCAGAGATCTGCTCCAGCAGTGGGCCCAGCATTTT
abundance: -; len: 13; j_gene: TRBJ1-2; d_gene: -; v_gene: TRBV18; CDR3aa: CASSPSELYGYTF; CDR3nt: TGTGCCAGCTCACCCTCAGAACTCTATGGCTACACCTTC
abundance: -; len: 14; j_gene: TRBJ2-1; d_gene: -; v_gene: TRBV12-3/TRBV12-4; CDR3aa: CASISTSSYNEQFF; CDR3nt: TGTGCCAGCATTTCGACTAGCTCCTACAATGAGCAGTTCTTC
abundance: many; len: 14; j_gene: TRBJ1-2; d_gene: -; v_gene: TRBV20-1; CDR3aa: CSAEGGRTNYGYTF; CDR3nt: TGCAGTGCCGAGGGGGGAAGAACTAACTATGGCTACACCTTC
abundance: many; len: 16; j_gene: TRBJ1-6; d_gene: -; v_gene: TRBV6-6; CDR3aa: CASSYVVGKGDSPLHF; CDR3nt: TGTGCCAGCAGTTACGTTGTCGGGAAGGGCGATTCACCCCTCCACTTT
abundance: -; len: 15; j_gene: TRBJ2-3; d_gene: -; v_gene: TRBV20-1; CDR3aa: CSAHPGGPPTDTQYF; CDR3nt: TGCAGTGCCCACCCGGGGGGCCCACCCACAGATACGCAGTATTTT